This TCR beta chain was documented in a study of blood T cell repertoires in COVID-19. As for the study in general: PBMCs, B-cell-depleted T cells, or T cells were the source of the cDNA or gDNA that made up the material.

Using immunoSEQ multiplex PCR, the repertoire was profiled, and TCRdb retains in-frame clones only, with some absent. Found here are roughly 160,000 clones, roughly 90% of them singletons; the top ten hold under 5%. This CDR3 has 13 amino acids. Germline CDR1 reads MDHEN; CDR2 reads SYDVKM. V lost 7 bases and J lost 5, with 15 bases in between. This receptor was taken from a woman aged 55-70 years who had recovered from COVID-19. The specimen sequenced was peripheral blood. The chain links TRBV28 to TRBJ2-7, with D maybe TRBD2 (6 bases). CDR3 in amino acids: CASTPPRGNEQYF. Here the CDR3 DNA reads TGTGCCAGCACCCCCCCTCGGGGGAACGAGCAGTACTTC.